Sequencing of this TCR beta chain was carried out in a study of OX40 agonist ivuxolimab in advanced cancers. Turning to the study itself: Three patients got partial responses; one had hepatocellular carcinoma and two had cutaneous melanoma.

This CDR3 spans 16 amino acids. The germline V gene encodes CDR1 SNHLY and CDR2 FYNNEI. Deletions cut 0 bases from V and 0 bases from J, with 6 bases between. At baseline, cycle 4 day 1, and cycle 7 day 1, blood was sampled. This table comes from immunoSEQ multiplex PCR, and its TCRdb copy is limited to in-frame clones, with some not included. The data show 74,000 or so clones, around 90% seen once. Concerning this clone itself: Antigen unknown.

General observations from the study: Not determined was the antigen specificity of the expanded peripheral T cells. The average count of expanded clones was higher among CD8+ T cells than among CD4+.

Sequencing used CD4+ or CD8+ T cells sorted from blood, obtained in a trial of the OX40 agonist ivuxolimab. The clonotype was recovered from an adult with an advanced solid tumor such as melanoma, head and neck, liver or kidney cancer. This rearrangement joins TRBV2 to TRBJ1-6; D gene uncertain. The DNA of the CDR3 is TGTGCCAGCAGTGAAGCTGGGAGCTCCTATAATTCACCCCTCCACTTT. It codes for CASSEAGSSYNSPLHF.